This T cell receptor beta chain was retrieved from a study of control samples from healthy donors and cancer patients. The CDR3 covers 14 residues. V shed 2 bases and J shed 4 bases, with 9 bases lying between them. Germline V gives CDR1 SNHLY, CDR2 FYNNEI. The protocol was immunoSEQ multiplex PCR, while the TCRdb copy is restricted to in-frame clones and leaves out a portion. In the table there are 150,000 to 200,000 clones, around 89% of which are singletons. The specimen sequenced was blood. This rearrangement joins TRBV2 to TRBJ1-5; D is ambiguous. The origin of this receptor is a woman between 50 and 59 years old in good health. DNA of the CDR3: TGTGCCAGCAGTGAAAATAGGGATAATCAGCCCCAGCATTTT. Protein sequence: CASSENRDNQPQHF. Combining the CDR3 with reference TRBV2 and TRBJ1-5 gives the whole variable domain EPEVTQTPSHQVTQMGQEVILRCVPISNHLYFYWYRQILGQKVEFLVSFYNNEISEKSEIFDDQFSVERPDGSNFTLKIRSTKLEDSAMYFCASSENRDNQPQHFGDGTRLSIL.